The clone carrying this T cell receptor beta chain was observed many times. TCRdb redid the calling of the PCR reads with MiXCR, one entry per CDR3 protein. The sample lists some 680,000 distinct CDR3 sequences; roughly 25% were seen once. This entry is derived from a study of molecular identifiers for immune sequencing clone quantification. This CDR3 has 15 residues. The germline CDR1 and CDR2 sequences are DFQATT and SNEGSKA (reference sequence). Trimming pared 4 bases from V and 0 bases from J, leaving 16 bases between. V gene TRBV20-1 combines with J gene TRBJ2-7; D possibly corresponds to TRBD2 (5 bases). The source material was naive CD8+ T cells from blood, with Jurkat cell RNA spiked in. As to subset: FACS-sorted CD8+CD4-CCR7+CD45RA+ naive T cells. The sequence derives from a human donor in good health. Some libraries in this study had Jurkat cell RNA spiked in. Here the CDR3 DNA reads TGCAGTGCTACCCTCCGGGCGGGCAGCTCCTACGAGCAGTACTTC. Translating it yields CSATLRAGSSYEQYF.